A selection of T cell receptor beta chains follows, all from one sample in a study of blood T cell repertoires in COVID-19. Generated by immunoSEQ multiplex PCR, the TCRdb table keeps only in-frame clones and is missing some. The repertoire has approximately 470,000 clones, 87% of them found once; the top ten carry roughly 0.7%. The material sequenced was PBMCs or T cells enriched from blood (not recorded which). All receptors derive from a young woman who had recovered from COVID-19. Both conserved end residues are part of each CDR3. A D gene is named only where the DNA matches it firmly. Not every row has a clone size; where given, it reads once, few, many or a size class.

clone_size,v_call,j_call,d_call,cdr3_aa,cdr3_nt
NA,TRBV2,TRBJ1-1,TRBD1,CASRPGTGGRMNTEAFF,TGTGCCAGCAGGCCCGGGACAGGGGGCCGTATGAACACTGAAGCTTTCTTT
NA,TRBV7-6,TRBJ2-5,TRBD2,CASSFSSGGLQETQYF,TGTGCCAGCAGCTTCTCTAGCGGGGGGCTTCAAGAGACCCAGTACTTC
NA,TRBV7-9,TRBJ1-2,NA,CASSFSIGGYGYTF,TGTGCCAGCAGCTTCTCTATCGGGGGCTATGGCTACACCTTC
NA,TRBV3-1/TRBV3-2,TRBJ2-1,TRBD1,CASSQPTGGWNEQFF,TGTGCCAGCAGCCAGCCGACAGGGGGCTGGAATGAGCAGTTCTTC
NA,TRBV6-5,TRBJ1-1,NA,CASSTPGKDTEAFF,TGTGCCAGCAGTACCCCAGGGAAGGACACTGAAGCTTTCTTT
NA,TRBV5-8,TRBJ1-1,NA,CASSLWGGDTEAFF,TGTGCCAGCAGCTTGTGGGGAGGGGACACTGAAGCTTTCTTT
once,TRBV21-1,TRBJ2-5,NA,CASSKDGGQETQYF,TGTGCCAGCAGCAAAGACGGGGGTCAAGAGACCCAGTACTTC
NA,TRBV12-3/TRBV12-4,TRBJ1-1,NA,CASSLTVEAFF,TGTGCCAGCAGTTTAACTGTTGAAGCTTTCTTT
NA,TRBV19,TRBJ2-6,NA,CASSIRSYSGANVLTF,TGTGCCAGTAGTATCCGGAGTTACTCTGGGGCCAACGTCCTGACTTTC
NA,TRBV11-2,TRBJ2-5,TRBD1,CASSLTGPQETQYF,TGTGCCAGCAGTTTGACAGGGCCTCAAGAGACCCAGTACTTC
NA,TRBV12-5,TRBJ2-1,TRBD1,CASGTRTFFRDRGTDEQFF,TGTGCTAGTGGCACCCGTACCTTTTTCCGGGACAGGGGGACGGATGAGCAGTTCTTC
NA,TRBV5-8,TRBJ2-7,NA,CASSLEEGFYEQYF,TGTGCCAGCAGCTTGGAGGAGGGCTTCTACGAGCAGTACTTC
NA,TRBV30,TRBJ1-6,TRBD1,CAWSLRDRVTSPLHF,TGTGCCTGGAGCCTCCGGGACAGGGTTACCTCACCCCTCCACTTT
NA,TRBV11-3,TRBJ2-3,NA,CASSFGGADGTDTQYF,TGTGCCAGCAGCTTCGGGGGAGCGGACGGCACAGATACGCAGTATTTT
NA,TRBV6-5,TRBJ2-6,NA,CASSYIGSGANVLTF,TGTGCCAGCAGTTACATCGGGTCTGGGGCCAACGTCCTGACTTTC
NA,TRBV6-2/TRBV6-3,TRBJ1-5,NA,CASSYGLGGYSNQPQHF,TGTGCCAGCAGTTACGGACTGGGCGGGTATAGCAATCAGCCCCAGCATTTT
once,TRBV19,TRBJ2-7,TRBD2,CASSGLAGVGEQYF,TGTGCCAGTAGCGGACTAGCGGGGGTCGGAGAGCAGTACTTC
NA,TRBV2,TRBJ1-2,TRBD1,CASSTGTGDDGYTF,TGTGCCAGCAGTACCGGGACAGGGGATGATGGCTACACCTTC
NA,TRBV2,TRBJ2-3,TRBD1,CASRDRGYADTQYF,TGTGCCAGCAGGGACAGGGGGTACGCAGATACGCAGTATTTT
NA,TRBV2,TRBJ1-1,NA,CASSWGLNTEAFF,TGTGCCAGCAGTTGGGGGCTGAACACTGAAGCTTTCTTT
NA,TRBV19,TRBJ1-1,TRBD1,CASSPRGTGIGGTEAFF,TGTGCCAGTAGTCCGCGGGGGACAGGGATAGGTGGCACTGAAGCTTTCTTT
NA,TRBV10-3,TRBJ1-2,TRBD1,CAISDTTTGTGANYGYTF,TGTGCCATCAGTGACACCACCACCGGGACAGGGGCTAACTATGGCTACACCTTC
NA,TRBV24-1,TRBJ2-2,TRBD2,CATASGGDTGELFF,TGTGCCACCGCGTCCGGGGGGGACACCGGGGAGCTGTTTTTT
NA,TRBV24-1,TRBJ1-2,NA,CATSDSTGGSYGYTF,TGTGCCACCAGTGACTCAACAGGCGGTAGCTATGGCTACACCTTC
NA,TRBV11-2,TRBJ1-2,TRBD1,CASSPLDRGISNYGYTF,TGTGCCAGCAGCCCTCTGGACAGGGGGATTTCTAACTATGGCTACACCTTC
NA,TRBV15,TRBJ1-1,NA,CATSRDQGTEAFF,TGTGCCACCAGCAGAGATCAGGGCACTGAAGCTTTCTTT
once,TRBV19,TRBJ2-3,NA,CASSIAVLTDTQYF,TGTGCCAGTAGTATAGCGGTACTGACAGATACGCAGTATTTT
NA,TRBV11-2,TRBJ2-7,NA,CASSLAPAYEQYF,TGTGCCAGCAGCTTAGCGCCAGCCTACGAGCAGTACTTC
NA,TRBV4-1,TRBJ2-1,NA,CASSFRGGGTIYNEQFF,TGCGCCAGCAGCTTCCGAGGGGGGGGGACCATTTACAATGAGCAGTTCTTC
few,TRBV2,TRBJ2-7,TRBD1,CASSYDRGEYEQYF,TGTGCCAGCAGTTACGACAGGGGAGAGTACGAGCAGTACTTC
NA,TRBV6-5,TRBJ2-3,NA,CASGSGGEDTQYF,TGTGCCAGCGGGTCGGGGGGCGAGGATACGCAGTATTTT
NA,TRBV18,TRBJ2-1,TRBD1,CASSPTGLSSYNEQFF,TGTGCCAGCTCACCGACAGGGTTGTCGTCGTATAATGAGCAGTTCTTC
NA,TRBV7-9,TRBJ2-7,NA,CASSLQERPYEQYF,TGTGCCAGCAGCTTACAGGAACGTCCCTACGAGCAGTACTTC
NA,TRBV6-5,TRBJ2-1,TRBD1,CASSTRQGANEQFF,TGTGCCAGCAGTACTCGACAGGGAGCCAATGAGCAGTTCTTC